This T cell receptor beta chain derives from a study of Graves' ophthalmopathy and Graves' hyperthyroidism. From RNA, the CDR3 regions of TCR beta chains were amplified and sequenced. HTBI primers were employed in first-round RT-PCR, then a second-round multiplex PCR followed. Each CDR3 protein is one row after TCRdb ran MiXCR on the multiplex PCR reads. The repertoire holds about 700,000 distinct CDR3 sequences, with roughly two fifths as singletons. There are 14 residues in the CDR3. Germline values: CDR1 SEHNR, CDR2 FQNEAQ (reference sequence). The germline V and J ends were trimmed by 2 bases and 11 bases, with 16 bases remaining between them. PBMCs were obtained from roughly 9.4 ml of fresh peripheral blood.

This clonotype originated in an adult man with Graves' ophthalmopathy. The chain is built from TRBV7-9 and TRBJ1-5, with unresolved D. Sample: peripheral blood. Written as DNA, the CDR3 is TGTGCCAGCAGCTTACCTTTAGCGGTTGAGACCCAGCATTTT. This codes for CASSLPLAVETQHF. Complete variable domain (other parts from reference TRBV7-9 and TRBJ1-5): DTGVSQNPRHKITKRGQNVTFRCDPISEHNRLYWYRQTLGQGPEFLTYFQNEAQLEKSRLLSDRFSAERPKGSFSTLEIQRTEQGDSAMYLCASSLPLAVETQHFGDGTRLSIL.